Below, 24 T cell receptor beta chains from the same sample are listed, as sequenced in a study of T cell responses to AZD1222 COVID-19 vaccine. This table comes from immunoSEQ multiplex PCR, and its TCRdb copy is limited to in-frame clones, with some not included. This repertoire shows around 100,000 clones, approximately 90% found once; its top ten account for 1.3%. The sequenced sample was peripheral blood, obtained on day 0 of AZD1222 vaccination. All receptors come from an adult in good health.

In DNA form, the CDR3 reads TGTGCCAGCAGTTTCGACGGGGGTGGGACTGAAGCTTTCTTT. It yields the protein CASSFDGGGTEAFF. The V and J genes are TRBV6-5 and TRBJ1-1; D perhaps matches TRBD1 (5 bases). Trimming removed 4 bases from V and 5 bases from J, with 14 bases in between. The CDR3 contains 14 residues. Germline CDR1 MNHEY, CDR2 SVGAGI.

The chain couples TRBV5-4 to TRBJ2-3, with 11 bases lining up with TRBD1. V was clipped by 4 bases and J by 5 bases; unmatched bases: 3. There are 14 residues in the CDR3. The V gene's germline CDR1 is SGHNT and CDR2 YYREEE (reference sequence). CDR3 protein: CASSPDRGRDTQYF. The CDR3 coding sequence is TGTGCCAGCAGCCCGGACAGGGGGCGAGATACGCAGTATTTT.

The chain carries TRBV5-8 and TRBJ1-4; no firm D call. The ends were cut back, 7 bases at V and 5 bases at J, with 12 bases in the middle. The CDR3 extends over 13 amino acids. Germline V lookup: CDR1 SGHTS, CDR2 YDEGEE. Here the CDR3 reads CASYAPGNEKLFF. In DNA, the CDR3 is TGTGCCAGCTACGCGCCGGGGAATGAAAAACTGTTTTTT.

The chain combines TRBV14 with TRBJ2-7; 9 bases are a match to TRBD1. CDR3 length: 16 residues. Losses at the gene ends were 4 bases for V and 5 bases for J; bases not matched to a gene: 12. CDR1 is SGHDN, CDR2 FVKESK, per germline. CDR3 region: CASSPLWDRDMNEQYF. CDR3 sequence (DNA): TGTGCCAGCAGCCCTTTGTGGGACAGGGACATGAACGAGCAGTACTTC.

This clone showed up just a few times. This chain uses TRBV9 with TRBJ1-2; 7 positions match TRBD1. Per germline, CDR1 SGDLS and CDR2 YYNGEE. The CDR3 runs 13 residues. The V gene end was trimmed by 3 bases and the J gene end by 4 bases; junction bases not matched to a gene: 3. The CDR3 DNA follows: TGTGCCAGCAGCGCCACAGGGGCCTATGGCTACACCTTC. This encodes CASSATGAYGYTF.

CDR3 protein: CASSLDRDYGYTF. The CDR3 DNA sequence: TGCGCCAGCAGCTTGGACAGGGACTATGGCTACACCTTC. The chain couples TRBV5-1 to TRBJ1-2; TRBD1 might be the D (6 bases). Germline assignment: CDR1 SGHRS and CDR2 YFSETQ. Deletions cut 0 bases from V and 3 bases from J, with 6 bases between. The CDR3 has 13 amino acids.

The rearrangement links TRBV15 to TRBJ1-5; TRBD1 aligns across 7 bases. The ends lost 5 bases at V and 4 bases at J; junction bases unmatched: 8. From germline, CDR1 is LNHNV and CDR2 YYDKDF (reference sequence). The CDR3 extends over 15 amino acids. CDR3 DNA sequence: TGTGCCACCAGCGGTACAGGGGCGATAAATCAGCCCCAGCATTTT. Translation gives CATSGTGAINQPQHF.

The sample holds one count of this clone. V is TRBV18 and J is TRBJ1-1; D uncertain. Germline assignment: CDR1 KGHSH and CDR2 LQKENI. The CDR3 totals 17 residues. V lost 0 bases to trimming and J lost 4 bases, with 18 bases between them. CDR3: CASSPPNIGSYSTEAFF. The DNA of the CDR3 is TGTGCCAGCTCACCACCGAATATTGGATCGTATTCCACTGAAGCTTTCTTT.

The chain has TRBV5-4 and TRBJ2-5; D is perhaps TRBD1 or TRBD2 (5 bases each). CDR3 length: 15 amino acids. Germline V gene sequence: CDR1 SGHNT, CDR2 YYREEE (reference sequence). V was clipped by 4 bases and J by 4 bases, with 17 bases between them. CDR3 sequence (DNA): TGTGCCAGCAGCCTTGACAGTACCCGGGGAGAGACCCAGTACTTC. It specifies CASSLDSTRGETQYF.

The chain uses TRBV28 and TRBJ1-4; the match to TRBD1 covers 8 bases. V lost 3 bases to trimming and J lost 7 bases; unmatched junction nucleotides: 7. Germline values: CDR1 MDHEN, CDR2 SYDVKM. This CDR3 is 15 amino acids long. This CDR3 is CASSFIGQGAEKLFF. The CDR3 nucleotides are TGTGCCAGCAGTTTTATCGGACAGGGAGCTGAAAAACTGTTTTTT.

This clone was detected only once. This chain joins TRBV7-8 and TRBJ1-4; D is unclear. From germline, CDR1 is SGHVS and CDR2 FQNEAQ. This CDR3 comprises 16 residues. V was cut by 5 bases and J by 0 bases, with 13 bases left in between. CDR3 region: CASSKQSFATNEKLFF. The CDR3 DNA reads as TGTGCCAGCAGCAAACAGAGTTTTGCAACTAATGAAAAACTGTTTTTT.

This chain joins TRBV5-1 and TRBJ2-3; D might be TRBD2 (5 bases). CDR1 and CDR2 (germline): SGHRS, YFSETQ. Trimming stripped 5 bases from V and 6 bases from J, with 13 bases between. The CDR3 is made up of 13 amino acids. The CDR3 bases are TGCGCCAGCAGACCCGGGGATAGGGATACGCAGTATTTT. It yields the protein CASRPGDRDTQYF. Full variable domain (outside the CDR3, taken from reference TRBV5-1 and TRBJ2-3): KAGVTQTPRYLIKTRGQQVTLSCSPISGHRSVSWYQQTPGQGLQFLFEYFSETQRNKGNFPGRFSGRQFSNSRSEMNVSTLELGDSALYLCASRPGDRDTQYFGPGTRLTVL.

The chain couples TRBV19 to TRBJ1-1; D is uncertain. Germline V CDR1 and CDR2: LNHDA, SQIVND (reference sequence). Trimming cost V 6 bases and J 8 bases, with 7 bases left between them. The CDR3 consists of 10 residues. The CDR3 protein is CASRAAEAFF. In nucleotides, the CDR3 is TGTGCCAGTAGGGCGGCGGAAGCTTTCTTT.

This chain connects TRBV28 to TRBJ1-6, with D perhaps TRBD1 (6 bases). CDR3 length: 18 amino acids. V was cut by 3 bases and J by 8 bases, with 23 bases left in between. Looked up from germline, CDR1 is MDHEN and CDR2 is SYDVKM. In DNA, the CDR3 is TGTGCCAGCAGTTTGGTGTTGCAGGGGAGGTCGGAAGATTCACCCCTCCACTTT. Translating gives CASSLVLQGRSEDSPLHF.

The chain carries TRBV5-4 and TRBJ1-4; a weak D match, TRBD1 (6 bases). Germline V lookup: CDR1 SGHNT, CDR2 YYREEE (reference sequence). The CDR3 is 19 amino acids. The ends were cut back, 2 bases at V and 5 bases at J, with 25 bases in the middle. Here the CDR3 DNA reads TGTGCCAGCAGCTTTCTTCGACGGGGGGCCCCTCCGGGAAATGAAAAACTGTTTTTT. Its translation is CASSFLRRGAPPGNEKLFF.

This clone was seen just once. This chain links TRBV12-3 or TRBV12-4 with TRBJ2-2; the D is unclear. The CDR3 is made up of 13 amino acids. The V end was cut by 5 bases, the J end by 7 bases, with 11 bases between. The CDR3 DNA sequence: TGTGCCAGCAGTCAATCCCTCGGCGGGGAGCTGTTTTTT. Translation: CASSQSLGGELFF.

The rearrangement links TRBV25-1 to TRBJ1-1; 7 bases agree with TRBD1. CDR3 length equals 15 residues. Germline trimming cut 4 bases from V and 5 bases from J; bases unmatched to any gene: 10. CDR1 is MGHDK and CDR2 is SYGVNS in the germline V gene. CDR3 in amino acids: CASSAYPGGRTEAFF. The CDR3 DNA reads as TGTGCCAGCAGTGCCTACCCAGGGGGGAGAACTGAAGCTTTCTTT.

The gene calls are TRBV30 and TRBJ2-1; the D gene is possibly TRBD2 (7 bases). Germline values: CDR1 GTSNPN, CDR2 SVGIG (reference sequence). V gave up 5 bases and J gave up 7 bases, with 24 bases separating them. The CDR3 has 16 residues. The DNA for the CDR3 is TGTGCCTGGCTAAAATCAGCGGGGCGAGGGGGAAATGAGCAGTTCTTC. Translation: CAWLKSAGRGGNEQFF.

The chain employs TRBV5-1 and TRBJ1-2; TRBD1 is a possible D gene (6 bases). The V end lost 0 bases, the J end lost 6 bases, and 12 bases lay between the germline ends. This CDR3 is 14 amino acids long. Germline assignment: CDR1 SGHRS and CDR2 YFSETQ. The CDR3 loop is CASSLGSGVDGYTF. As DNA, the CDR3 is TGCGCCAGCAGCTTGGGATCAGGGGTGGATGGCTACACCTTC.

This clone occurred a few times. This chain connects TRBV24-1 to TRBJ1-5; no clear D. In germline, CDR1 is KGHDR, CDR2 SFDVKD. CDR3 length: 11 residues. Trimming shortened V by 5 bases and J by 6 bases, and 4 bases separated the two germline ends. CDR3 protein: CATSGGQPQHF. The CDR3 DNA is TGTGCCACCAGTGGGGGTCAGCCCCAGCATTTT.

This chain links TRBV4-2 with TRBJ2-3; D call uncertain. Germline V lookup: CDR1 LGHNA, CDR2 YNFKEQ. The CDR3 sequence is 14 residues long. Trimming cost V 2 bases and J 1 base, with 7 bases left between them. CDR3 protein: CASSQPWGTDTQYF. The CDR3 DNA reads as TGTGCCAGCAGCCAACCTTGGGGCACAGATACGCAGTATTTT.

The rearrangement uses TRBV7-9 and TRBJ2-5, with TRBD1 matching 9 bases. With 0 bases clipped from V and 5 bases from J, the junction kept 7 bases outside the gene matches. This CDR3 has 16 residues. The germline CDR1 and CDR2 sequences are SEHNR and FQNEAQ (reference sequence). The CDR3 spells CASSLAGTGTGETQYF. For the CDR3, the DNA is TGTGCCAGCAGCTTAGCCGGGACAGGGACCGGGGAGACCCAGTACTTC. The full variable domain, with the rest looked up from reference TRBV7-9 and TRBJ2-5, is DTGVSQNPRHKITKRGQNVTFRCDPISEHNRLYWYRQTLGQGPEFLTYFQNEAQLEKSRLLSDRFSAERPKGSFSTLEIQRTEQGDSAMYLCASSLAGTGTGETQYFGPGTRLLVL.

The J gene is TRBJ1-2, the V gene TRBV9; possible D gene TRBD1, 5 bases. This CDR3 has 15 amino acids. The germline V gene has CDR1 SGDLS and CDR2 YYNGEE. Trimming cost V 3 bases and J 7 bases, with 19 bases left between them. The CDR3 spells CASSGDPAGILGYTF. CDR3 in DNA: TGTGCCAGCAGCGGTGACCCGGCAGGGATTCTTGGCTACACCTTC. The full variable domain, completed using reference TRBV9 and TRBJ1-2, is DSGVTQTPKHLITATGQRVTLRCSPRSGDLSVYWYQQSLDQGLQFLIQYYNGEERAKGNILERFSAQQFPDLHSELNLSSLELGDSALYFCASSGDPAGILGYTFGSGTRLTVV.

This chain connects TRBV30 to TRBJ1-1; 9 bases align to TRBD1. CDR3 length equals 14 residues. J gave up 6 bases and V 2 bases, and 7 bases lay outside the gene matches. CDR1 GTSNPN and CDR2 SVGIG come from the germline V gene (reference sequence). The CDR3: CAWSWGQGGAEAFF. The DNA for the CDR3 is TGTGCCTGGAGTTGGGGACAGGGTGGGGCTGAAGCTTTCTTT.